This passage covers 10 T cell receptor beta chains from one sample sequenced in a study of blood T cell repertoires in COVID-19. Assay used: immunoSEQ multiplex PCR; TCRdb lists only in-frame clones, some missing. The sample consists of some 270,000 clones, around 90% of them appearing once. Material: PBMCs or T cells enriched from blood (not recorded which). The receptors originated from a woman between 25 and 40 years old with acute COVID-19.

This rearrangement joins TRBV21-1 to TRBJ2-1; no check of the table's D call, TRBD2, against the DNA was made. TRBV21-1 is a known pseudogene. This CDR3 has 19 amino acids. The DNA of the CDR3 is TGTGCCAGCAGCAAGAAGGTGGGGGGGCGGGAGCCATCCTACAATGAGCAGTTCTTC. Protein: CASSKKVGGREPSYNEQFF.

The chain employs TRBV30 and TRBJ2-1; 7 nucleotides match TRBD2. V shed 0 bases, J shed 7 bases, and the junction held 9 bases outside the gene matches. The CDR3 loop spans 15 amino acids. The germline gives CDR1 GTSNPN, CDR2 SVGIG (reference sequence). CDR3 in amino acids: CAWSVYAGALNEQFF. CDR3 bases: TGTGCCTGGAGTGTATATGCGGGAGCGCTTAATGAGCAGTTCTTC.

The chain is built from TRBV28 and TRBJ1-5; D is unclear. V gave up 3 bases and J gave up 6 bases, with 3 bases separating them. From germline, CDR1 is MDHEN and CDR2 SYDVKM. This CDR3 spans 11 amino acids. The CDR3 sequence is CASSFGQPQHF. As DNA, the CDR3 is TGTGCCAGCAGTTTCGGTCAGCCCCAGCATTTT.

The chain carries TRBV6-5 and TRBJ2-7; 7 nucleotides line up with TRBD1. The ends lost 6 bases at V and 0 bases at J; junction bases unmatched: 2. The CDR3 spans 13 residues. Germline CDR1 MNHEY, CDR2 SVGAGI. CDR3 loop: CASRGGYSYEQYF. CDR3 in DNA: TGTGCCAGCAGAGGGGGCTACTCCTACGAGCAGTACTTC.

This clone was observed a handful of times. The V and J genes are TRBV12-5 and TRBJ1-3, with no clear D. The germline V gene has CDR1 LGHNT and CDR2 FRNRAP. This CDR3 comprises 14 residues. The CDR3 loop reads CAGGGSSSGNTIYF. CDR3 in DNA: TGTGCGGGAGGAGGATCTAGCTCTGGAAACACCATATATTTT. Combining the CDR3 with reference TRBV12-5 and TRBJ1-3 gives the whole variable domain DARVTQTPRHKVTEMGQEVTMRCQPILGHNTVFWYRQTMMQGLELLAYFRNRAPLDDSGMPKDRFSAEMPDATLATLKIQPSEPRDSAVYFCAGGGSSSGNTIYFGEGSWLTVV.

V is TRBV5-6 and J is TRBJ1-2, with a weak D call TRBD1 (6 bases). V was shortened by 4 bases and J by 4 bases, with 20 bases between the two germline ends. This CDR3 region has 16 residues. Germline CDR1 SGHDT, CDR2 YYEEEE. CDR3 residues: CASSPEAGALIYGYTF. The CDR3, as DNA: TGTGCCAGCAGCCCTGAGGCGGGGGCGCTTATCTATGGCTACACCTTC.

This clone was seen a few times. This chain connects TRBV19 to TRBJ1-1; 7 bases map to TRBD1. Germline V gene sequence: CDR1 LNHDA, CDR2 SQIVND (reference sequence). The length of the CDR3 is 15 residues. V shed 7 bases, J shed 6 bases, and the junction held 14 bases outside the gene matches. The chain's CDR3 is CASKRNEGARPEAFF. The CDR3 DNA reads as TGTGCCAGTAAGCGGAACGAGGGGGCGCGCCCTGAAGCTTTCTTT.

The V and J genes are TRBV4-3 and TRBJ2-1; D gene ambiguous. Germline CDR1 is LGHNA and CDR2 is YSLEER. The CDR3 extends over 14 amino acids. V was trimmed by 4 bases and J by 0 bases, leaving 7 bases between them. The CDR3 coding sequence is TGCGCCAGCAGCCCTGTTAGCTCCTACAATGAGCAGTTCTTC. Translation gives CASSPVSSYNEQFF.

In its sample, this clone was seen once. This chain joins TRBV14 and TRBJ1-2; D is unresolved. The CDR3 has 15 residues. V was shortened by 0 bases and J by 4 bases, with 12 bases between the two germline ends. Per germline, CDR1 SGHDN and CDR2 FVKESK. CDR3 amino acids: CASSQDLGRPYGYTF. DNA for the CDR3: TGTGCCAGCAGCCAAGATCTCGGCAGGCCCTATGGCTACACCTTC.

The chain combines TRBV6-5 with TRBJ1-1; no clear D gene. The V gene lost 0 bases and the J gene lost 1 base, with 6 bases spanning the gap. The CDR3 is 14 residues long. Germline V lookup: CDR1 MNHEY, CDR2 SVGAGI. The CDR3 sequence is CASSYSAGNTEAFF. Here the CDR3 DNA reads TGTGCCAGCAGTTACTCGGCGGGGAACACTGAAGCTTTCTTT.